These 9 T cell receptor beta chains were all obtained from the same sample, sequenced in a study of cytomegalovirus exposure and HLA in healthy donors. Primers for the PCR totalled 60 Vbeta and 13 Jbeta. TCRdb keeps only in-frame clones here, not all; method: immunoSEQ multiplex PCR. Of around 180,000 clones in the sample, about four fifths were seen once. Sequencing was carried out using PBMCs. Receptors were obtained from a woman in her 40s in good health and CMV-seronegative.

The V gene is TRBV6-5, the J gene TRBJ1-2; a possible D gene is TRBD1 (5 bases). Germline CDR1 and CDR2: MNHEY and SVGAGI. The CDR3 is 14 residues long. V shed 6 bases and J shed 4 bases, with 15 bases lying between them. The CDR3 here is CASRPPGGIYGYTF. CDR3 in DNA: TGTGCCAGCAGACCTCCCGGGGGAATCTATGGCTACACCTTC.

CDR3 region: CASSLGGGHRNTIYF. CDR3 nucleotides: TGTGCCAGCAGCTTAGGGGGGGGGCATAGAAACACCATATATTTT. The V gene is TRBV7-2, the J gene TRBJ1-3; a weak D match, TRBD1 (6 bases). Deletions cut 1 base from V and 5 bases from J, with 12 bases between. The CDR3 is 15 residues long. CDR1 is SGHTA and CDR2 is FQGNSA in the germline V gene.

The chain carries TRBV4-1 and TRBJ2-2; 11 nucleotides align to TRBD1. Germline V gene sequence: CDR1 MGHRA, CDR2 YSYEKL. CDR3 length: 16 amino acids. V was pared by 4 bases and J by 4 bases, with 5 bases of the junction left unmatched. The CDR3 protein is CASSLGQGASTGELFF. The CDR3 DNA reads TGCGCCAGCAGCCTTGGACAGGGGGCTAGCACCGGGGAGCTGTTTTTT.

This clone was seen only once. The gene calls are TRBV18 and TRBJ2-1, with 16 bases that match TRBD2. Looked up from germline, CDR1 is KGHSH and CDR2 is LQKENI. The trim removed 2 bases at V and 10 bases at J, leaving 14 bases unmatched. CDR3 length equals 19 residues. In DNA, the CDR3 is TGTGCCAGCTCACCATCTCCTTCAGGGACTAGCGGGAGGGGTACCGAGCAGTTCTTC. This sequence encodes CASSPSPSGTSGRGTEQFF.

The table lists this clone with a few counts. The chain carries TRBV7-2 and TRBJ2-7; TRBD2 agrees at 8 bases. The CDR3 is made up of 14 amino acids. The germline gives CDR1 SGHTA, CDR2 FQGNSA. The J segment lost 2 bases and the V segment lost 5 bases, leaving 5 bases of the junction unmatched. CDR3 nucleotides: TGTGCCAGCAGCACCATAGCGGGGCCCTACGAGCAGTACGTC. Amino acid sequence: CASSTIAGPYEQYV.

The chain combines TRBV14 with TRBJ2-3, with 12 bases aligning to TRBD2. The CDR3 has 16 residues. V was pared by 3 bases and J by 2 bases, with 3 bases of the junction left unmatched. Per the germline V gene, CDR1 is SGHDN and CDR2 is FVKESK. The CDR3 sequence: CASSQGTSGSTDTQYF. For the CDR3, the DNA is TGTGCCAGCAGCCAGGGGACTAGCGGGTCCACAGATACGCAGTATTTT.

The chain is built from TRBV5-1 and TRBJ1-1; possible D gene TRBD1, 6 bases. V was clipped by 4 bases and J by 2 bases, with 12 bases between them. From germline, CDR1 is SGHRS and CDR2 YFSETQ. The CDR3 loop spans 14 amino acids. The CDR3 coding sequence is TGCGCCAGCAGCCGACAGGTCTCAAACACTGAAGCTTTCTTT. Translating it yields CASSRQVSNTEAFF.

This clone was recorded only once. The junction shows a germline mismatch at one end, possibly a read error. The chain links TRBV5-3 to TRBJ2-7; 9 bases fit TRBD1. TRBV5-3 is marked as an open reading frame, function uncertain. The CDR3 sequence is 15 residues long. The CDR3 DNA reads TGTGCCAGAAGGGGTGGACAGGGGTTATCCTCCGAGCAGTACTTC. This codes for CARRGGQGLSSEQYF.

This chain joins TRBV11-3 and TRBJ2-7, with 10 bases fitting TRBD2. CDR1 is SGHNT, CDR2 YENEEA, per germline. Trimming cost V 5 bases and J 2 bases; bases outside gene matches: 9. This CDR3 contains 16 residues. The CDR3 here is CASSQGRLAGAYEQYF. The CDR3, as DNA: TGTGCCAGCAGCCAAGGTCGGCTAGCGGGGGCCTACGAGCAGTACTTC.